Below, one T cell receptor beta chain is given with its context. Its antigen is not identified. The CDR3 spans 19 residues. Germline values: CDR1 SGDLS, CDR2 YYNGEE. J was trimmed by 7 bases and V by 0 bases; bases with no gene match: 21. Patients with autoimmune history or systemic immunosuppression were excluded. The timepoints at which blood was sampled were baseline, cycle 4 day 1, and cycle 7 day 1. This entry comes from a study of OX40 agonist ivuxolimab in advanced cancers. Repertoires were generated with immunoSEQ multiplex PCR, while TCRdb's copy carries only in-frame clones and drops some. The sample holds more than 45,000 clones, roughly four fifths seen once. General study results and limits: Clonal expansion was seen in CD4+ and CD8+ blood T cells by week 6 at 0.1 to 3.0 mg/kg.

This chain connects TRBV9 to TRBJ1-2; 7 bases map to TRBD1. The clonotype was recovered from an adult with an advanced solid tumor such as melanoma, head and neck, liver or kidney cancer. The sequences come from CD4+ or CD8+ T cells sorted from blood, collected in a trial of the OX40 agonist ivuxolimab. CDR3 in DNA: TGTGCCAGCAGCGTAGAGCTACCCCGCTCGGGGACAGTGACCGGTGGCTACACCTTC. It yields the protein CASSVELPRSGTVTGGYTF.